This T cell receptor beta chain was sequenced in a study of technical replicates of blood from a few donors. TCRdb's copy holds only in-frame clones and misses some; the assay was immunoSEQ multiplex PCR. Of approximately 73,000 clones listed, about 90% were seen once; the top ten hold 0.39%. The CDR3 contains 13 residues. With 4 bases clipped from V and 5 bases from J, the junction kept 3 bases outside the gene matches. Germline lookup yields CDR1 SQVTM and CDR2 ANQGSEA. The sequenced sample consisted of T cells isolated from PBMCs. The rearrangement joins TRBV29-1 to TRBJ2-3, with 10 bases matching TRBD2. This sequence originates from a human donor in good health. The CDR3, as DNA: TGCAGCGTTGTAACTAGCGGGGAAGATACGCAGTATTTT. Translated: CSVVTSGEDTQYF.